These 30 T cell receptor beta chains came from one sample sequenced in a study of cytomegalovirus exposure and HLA in healthy donors. The PCR employed 60 Vbeta primers together with 13 Jbeta primers. TCRdb keeps only in-frame clones here, not all; method: immunoSEQ multiplex PCR. Of approximately 120,000 clones listed, about 78% were seen once; the top ten hold around 4%. The sample consisted of PBMCs. The origin of the receptors is a man aged 25-40 years in good health and CMV-seronegative.

The V and J genes are TRBV7-8 and TRBJ1-5; D may be TRBD1 (5 bases). V gave up 5 bases and J gave up 0 bases, with 17 bases separating them. The germline CDR1 and CDR2 sequences are SGHVS and FQNEAQ. The CDR3 consists of 17 residues. In nucleotides, the CDR3 is TGTGCCAGCAGCCAATCCCGGGACTCCTATAGCAATCAGCCCCAGCATTTT. It translates to CASSQSRDSYSNQPQHF.

The chain is built from TRBV5-1 and TRBJ1-6; D remains ambiguous. The CDR3 loop spans 18 amino acids. Germline V gene data show CDR1 as SGHRS and CDR2 as YFSETQ. Trimming pared 0 bases from V and 0 bases from J, leaving 13 bases between. CDR3 nucleotide sequence: TGCGCCAGCAGCTTGGGAGGAGGGAGAGGCTCCTATAATTCACCCCTCCACTTT. It encodes CASSLGGGRGSYNSPLHF. Combining the CDR3 with reference TRBV5-1 and TRBJ1-6 gives the whole variable domain KAGVTQTPRYLIKTRGQQVTLSCSPISGHRSVSWYQQTPGQGLQFLFEYFSETQRNKGNFPGRFSGRQFSNSRSEMNVSTLELGDSALYLCASSLGGGRGSYNSPLHFGNGTRLTVT.

The chain uses TRBV18 and TRBJ2-2; TRBD1 is a possible D gene (5 bases). The CDR3 loop spans 13 amino acids. Deletions cut 6 bases from V and 3 bases from J, with 8 bases between. Germline values: CDR1 KGHSH, CDR2 LQKENI. In DNA form, the CDR3 reads TGTGCCAGCTCGGGGCCCGACACCGGGGAGCTGTTTTTT. This gives the protein CASSGPDTGELFF.

V gene TRBV7-9 combines with J gene TRBJ2-7; 9 bases match TRBD1. The CDR3 length is 15 residues. V was clipped by 5 bases and J by 2 bases; unmatched bases: 7. Germline CDR1 is SEHNR and CDR2 is FQNEAQ (reference sequence). This CDR3 is CASSPNRQGAYEQYF. The CDR3 DNA is TGTGCCAGCAGCCCAAATCGACAGGGGGCCTACGAGCAGTACTTC.

This chain joins TRBV2 and TRBJ2-7; tentative D call: TRBD2 (5 bases). Germline assignment: CDR1 SNHLY and CDR2 FYNNEI. This CDR3 spans 12 amino acids. V dropped 3 bases and J dropped 4 bases, with 7 bases sitting between them. In DNA, the CDR3 is TGTGCCAGCAGTGAGGGAGCTTACGAGCAGTACTTC. Its translation: CASSEGAYEQYF.

The gene calls are TRBV6-5 and TRBJ2-7; TRBD2 might be the D (5 bases). V gave up 7 bases and J gave up 6 bases, with 19 bases separating them. Germline V gives CDR1 MNHEY, CDR2 SVGAGI. This CDR3 is built from 14 residues. CDR3 sequence (DNA): TGTGCCAGCACCCGAACCGACACTAGAGGCGAGCAGTACTTC. Amino acid sequence: CASTRTDTRGEQYF.

The V gene is TRBV2, the J gene TRBJ1-2; TRBD1 matches 9 bases. The germline V gene has CDR1 SNHLY and CDR2 FYNNEI. V was clipped by 6 bases and J by 8 bases; unmatched bases: 7. There are 13 residues in the CDR3. The CDR3 region has the DNA TGTGCCAGCAGGGCTACAGGGGGCGAAGGCTACACCTTC. Protein product: CASRATGGEGYTF.

The rearrangement links TRBV7-8 to TRBJ2-3, with 11 bases matching TRBD2. CDR1 and CDR2 from the germline V gene are SGHVS and FQNEAQ. Germline trimming cut 7 bases from V and 2 bases from J; bases unmatched to any gene: 17. The CDR3 runs 19 residues. The CDR3 sequence is CASIKKWLAGGRITDTQYF. The CDR3 bases are TGTGCCAGCATCAAGAAGTGGCTAGCGGGGGGCCGGATCACAGATACGCAGTATTTT.

This clone has more than one count but fewer than ten. The chain combines TRBV7-8 with TRBJ1-1; 8 nucleotides match TRBD1. This CDR3 is built from 13 residues. With V trimmed by 5 bases and J by 3 bases, 2 bases remained unmatched. Looked up from germline, CDR1 is SGHVS and CDR2 is FQNEAQ. This CDR3 is CASSEQGDTEAFF. Here the CDR3 DNA reads TGTGCCAGCAGCGAACAGGGGGACACTGAAGCTTTCTTT. Supplemented by reference TRBV7-8 and TRBJ1-1, the full variable domain reads GAGVSQSPRYKVAKRGQDVALRCDPISGHVSLFWYQQALGQGPEFLTYFQNEAQLDKSGLPSDRFFAERPEGSVSTLKIQRTQQEDSAVYLCASSEQGDTEAFFGQGTRLTVV.

V and J are TRBV6-6 and TRBJ1-1, with no clear D. The V gene's germline CDR1 is MNHNY and CDR2 SVGAGI (reference sequence). The V gene lost 2 bases and the J gene lost 2 bases, with 6 bases spanning the gap. The CDR3 consists of 13 residues. The DNA for the CDR3 is TGTGCCAGCAGTTACCCACAAAACACTGAAGCTTTCTTT. Protein sequence: CASSYPQNTEAFF.

Here the CDR3 DNA reads TGTGCCAGCAGTGACCGGGACAATCCTTCACCCCTCCACTTT. Its translation is CASSDRDNPSPLHF. The J gene is TRBJ1-6, the V gene TRBV2; TRBD1 is a possible D gene (6 bases). Trimming left V 3 bases short and J 9 bases short, with 12 bases between. This CDR3 is built from 14 residues. Germline V gene data show CDR1 as SNHLY and CDR2 as FYNNEI.

The V gene is TRBV28, the J gene TRBJ1-2; 7 positions match TRBD1. V shed 0 bases, J shed 2 bases, and the junction held 0 bases outside the gene matches. The CDR3 length is 14 residues. Germline CDR1 MDHEN, CDR2 SYDVKM. The chain's CDR3 is CASSLWDRNYGYTF. The CDR3, as DNA: TGTGCCAGCAGTTTATGGGACAGGAACTATGGCTACACCTTC.

The CDR3 here is CASSQDRGTGNNEQFF. The CDR3 nucleotides are TGCGCCAGCAGCCAAGATCGGGGGACAGGGAACAATGAGCAGTTCTTC. The chain couples TRBV4-3 to TRBJ2-1; 9 bases match TRBD1. Germline V gene lookup returns CDR1 LGHNA and CDR2 YSLEER. V shed 0 bases, J shed 5 bases, and the junction held 5 bases outside the gene matches. The CDR3 is 16 residues long.

The CDR3 DNA sequence: TGTGCCAGCAGGAAAGACAGCTACAATGAGCAGTTCTTC. It is translated as CASRKDSYNEQFF. The chain recombines TRBV4-2 with TRBJ2-1; D is possibly TRBD1 (5 bases). V lost 6 bases to trimming and J lost 3 bases, with 9 bases between them. The CDR3 spans 13 residues. Germline assignment: CDR1 LGHNA and CDR2 YNFKEQ.

The chain combines TRBV5-1 with TRBJ2-7; TRBD1 matches at 10 bases. V lost 3 bases, J lost 5 bases, and 5 bases stayed unmatched. This CDR3 region has 14 residues. CDR1 is SGHRS and CDR2 is YFSETQ in the germline V gene. This chain's CDR3 is CASSSGQGWNEQYF. The CDR3, as DNA: TGCGCCAGCAGCTCGGGACAGGGGTGGAACGAGCAGTACTTC.

CDR3 bases: TGTGCCAGCAAGACAGGGGGCATCACTGAAGCTTTCTTT. This encodes CASKTGGITEAFF. This sequence joins TRBV27 and TRBJ1-1, with 10 nucleotides matching TRBD1. CDR3 length equals 13 residues. Unmatched junction bases numbered 3, after V lost 7 bases and J lost 4 bases. CDR1 MNHEY and CDR2 SMNVEV come from the germline V gene (reference sequence).

The CDR3 sequence is CASSPATGRVTEAFF. CDR3 DNA: TGTGCCAGCAGCCCCGCGACGGGGAGGGTCACTGAAGCTTTCTTT. The rearrangement uses TRBV7-2 and TRBJ1-1; D ambiguous. Germline V gene lookup returns CDR1 SGHTA and CDR2 FQGNSA. The CDR3 sequence is 15 residues long. Trimming pared 5 bases from V and 4 bases from J, leaving 17 bases between.

Concerning this clone: Germline is not matched at one junction end, which may reflect a read error. The chain combines TRBV7-9 with TRBJ2-7; weak D call: TRBD2 (6 bases). This CDR3 has 19 amino acids. Germline V gene lookup returns CDR1 SEHNR and CDR2 FQNEAQ (reference sequence). The CDR3 region is CSSSLDSFLLAGKAYEQYF. The CDR3 DNA sequence: TGTTCCAGCAGCTTAGATTCCTTCCTCTTGGCGGGGAAGGCCTACGAGCAGTACTTC.

This clone was seen once. CDR3 in amino acids: CASSLQGAFNEKLFF. The CDR3 nucleotides are TGTGCCAGCAGCCTACAGGGGGCCTTTAATGAAAAACTGTTTTTT. This chain links TRBV6-5 with TRBJ1-4; 9 bases align to TRBD1. The CDR3 runs to 15 residues. The junction had 6 bases not matched to a gene; V was cut back by 6 bases and J by 4 bases. CDR1 is MNHEY and CDR2 is SVGAGI in the germline V gene.

The chain joins TRBV19 to TRBJ1-1, with 7 positions matching TRBD1. CDR3 size: 14 residues. The V gene end was trimmed by 5 bases and the J gene end by 4 bases; junction bases not matched to a gene: 7. The germline V gene encodes CDR1 LNHDA and CDR2 SQIVND (reference sequence). As DNA, the CDR3 is TGTGCCAGTAGTGCTCGGGCAGGGGGCACTGAAGCTTTCTTT. It encodes CASSARAGGTEAFF. The full variable domain, its missing parts supplied by reference TRBV19 and TRBJ1-1, is DGGITQSPKYLFRKEGQNVTLSCEQNLNHDAMYWYRQDPGQGLRLIYYSQIVNDFQKGDIAEGYSVSREKKESFPLTVTSAQKNPTAFYLCASSARAGGTEAFFGQGTRLTVV.

V is TRBV4-1 and J is TRBJ2-2, with D tentatively TRBD1 (5 bases). The CDR3 covers 18 residues. The V end lost 0 bases, the J end lost 0 bases, and 14 bases lay between the germline ends. Germline V gives CDR1 MGHRA, CDR2 YSYEKL. DNA for the CDR3: TGCGCCAGCAGCCAAGAAGGCGTTCCAGGGCCGAACACCGGGGAGCTGTTTTTT. Protein: CASSQEGVPGPNTGELFF.

This clone was found a few times. V and J are TRBV6-6 and TRBJ1-2; D is ambiguous. Trimming left V 2 bases short and J 0 bases short, with 7 bases between. Germline V gene sequence: CDR1 MNHNY, CDR2 SVGAGI (reference sequence). This CDR3 spans 14 amino acids. The CDR3, as DNA: TGTGCCAGCAGTTACGTAGAGGCTAACTATGGCTACACCTTC. This sequence encodes CASSYVEANYGYTF.

The rearrangement joins TRBV9 to TRBJ1-3, with 8 bases aligning to TRBD1. Trimming took 4 bases from V and 3 from J; bases not matched to a gene: 6. The V gene's germline CDR1 is SGDLS and CDR2 YYNGEE. CDR3 length: 15 amino acids. The CDR3 DNA is TGTGCCAGCAGCCCGGCAGGGGGCGATGGAAACACCATATATTTT. It yields the protein CASSPAGGDGNTIYF.

This sequence joins TRBV28 and TRBJ2-3; the match to TRBD2 covers 7 bases. The CDR3 sequence is 16 residues long. V shed 4 bases and J 7 bases; nucleotides not matched to a gene: 14. The V gene's germline CDR1 is MDHEN and CDR2 SYDVKM. CDR3 amino acids: CASSSIGTTFYHTQYF. CDR3 coding DNA: TGTGCCAGCAGTTCGATCGGGACTACCTTTTACCATACGCAGTATTTT. The full variable domain, rest sourced from reference TRBV28 and TRBJ2-3, is DVKVTQSSRYLVKRTGEKVFLECVQDMDHENMFWYRQDPGLGLRLIYFSYDVKMKEKGDIPEGYSVSREKKERFSLILESASTNQTSMYLCASSSIGTTFYHTQYFGPGTRLTVL.

The V and J genes are TRBV5-1 and TRBJ2-3; TRBD2 aligns across 9 bases. This CDR3 comprises 17 residues. J gave up 2 bases and V 2 bases, and 9 bases lay outside the gene matches. Germline V gives CDR1 SGHRS, CDR2 YFSETQ. The CDR3 reads CASSFGRLAGFTDTQYF. The CDR3 DNA is TGCGCCAGCAGCTTTGGCCGGCTAGCGGGGTTCACAGATACGCAGTATTTT.

This clone has just a few counts. In DNA, the CDR3 is TGTGCCAGCAGCCTTGGCAGGTTAACCTATGGCTACACCTTC. It codes for CASSLGRLTYGYTF. This chain uses TRBV14 with TRBJ1-2; D unresolved. Germline V gene lookup returns CDR1 SGHDN and CDR2 FVKESK. The CDR3 has 14 amino acids. V gave up 4 bases and J gave up 4 bases, with 13 bases separating them.

The rearrangement uses TRBV13 and TRBJ2-7; 11 bases line up with TRBD2. Germline loops: CDR1 PRHDT, CDR2 FYEKMQ (reference sequence). After removal of 5 bases from V and 3 bases from J, the junction contained 6 bases not matched to a gene. The CDR3 spans 15 residues. DNA for the CDR3: TGTGCCAGCAGCCTACTAGCGGGGGCCCTCTACGAGCAGTACTTC. This codes for CASSLLAGALYEQYF.

About this clone: Other DNA sequences in this sample translate to the same CDR3. V and J are TRBV7-9 and TRBJ2-5, with D tentatively TRBD2 (6 bases). V lost 4 bases and J 4 bases, leaving 13 bases between the germline ends. This CDR3 region has 14 residues. Germline CDR1 SEHNR, CDR2 FQNEAQ (reference sequence). The CDR3 DNA follows: TGTGCCAGCAGCTCAACCGGGGGACCAGAGACCCAGTACTTC. It translates to CASSSTGGPETQYF.

This CDR3 is CASSAVVTGMNEQYF. CDR3 bases: TGTGCCAGCAGTGCTGTCGTGACAGGGATGAACGAGCAGTACTTC. J is TRBJ2-7 and V is TRBV27; TRBD1 matches 7 bases. In germline, CDR1 is MNHEY, CDR2 SMNVEV (reference sequence). This CDR3 is built from 15 residues. The ends lost 5 bases at V and 5 bases at J; junction bases unmatched: 12.

The genes are TRBV5-6 and TRBJ1-1; 8 bases are a match to TRBD1. This CDR3 is built from 16 residues. The V segment lost 2 bases and the J segment 1 base; nucleotides outside the gene matches: 7. CDR1 and CDR2 (germline): SGHDT, YYEEEE. CDR3: CASSFYDGTGNTEAFF. The CDR3 nucleotides are TGTGCCAGCAGCTTTTACGACGGGACAGGGAACACTGAAGCTTTCTTT.